This paragraph covers one T cell receptor (beta chain) sequence. Its cognate antigen is unknown. TCRdb re-called the 5' RACE reads with MiXCR, one entry per CDR3 protein. This table holds 90,000 to 120,000 distinct CDR3 sequences, approximately 14% found once. The data belong to a study of T-cell memory formation after mild COVID-19. The V gene end was trimmed by 3 bases and the J gene end by 7 bases; junction bases not matched to a gene: 4. The V gene's germline CDR1 is GTSNPN and CDR2 SVGIG (reference sequence). CDR3 size: 13 residues. Study findings and constraints: Of the contracting clones, CD4+ ones lay mainly in CM and EM, and CD8+ ones in EMRA.

V is TRBV30 and J is TRBJ1-5; the match to TRBD1 covers 9 bases. Sequencing input: PBMCs or a T cell subset sorted from them (not recorded which). This clonotype was sampled from a man in his late teens or twenties who had mild COVID-19 (a few samples of this study predate the infection). Cell type and time point are not known. DNA for the CDR3: TGTGCCTGGAGGGGACAGGGTGGACAGCCCCAGCATTTT. Encoded protein: CAWRGQGGQPQHF.